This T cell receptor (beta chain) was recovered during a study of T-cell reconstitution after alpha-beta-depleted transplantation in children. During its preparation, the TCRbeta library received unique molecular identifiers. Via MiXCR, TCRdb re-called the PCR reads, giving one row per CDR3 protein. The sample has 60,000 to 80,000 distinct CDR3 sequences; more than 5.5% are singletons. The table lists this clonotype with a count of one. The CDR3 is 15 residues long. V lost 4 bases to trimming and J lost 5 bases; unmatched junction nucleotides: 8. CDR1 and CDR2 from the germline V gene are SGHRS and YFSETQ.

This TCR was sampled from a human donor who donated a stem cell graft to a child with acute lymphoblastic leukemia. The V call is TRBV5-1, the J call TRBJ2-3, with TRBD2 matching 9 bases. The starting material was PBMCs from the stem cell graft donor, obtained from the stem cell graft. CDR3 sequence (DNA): TGCGCCAGCAGCATGCTCTCTAGCGGGATAGATACGCAGTATTTT. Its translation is CASSMLSSGIDTQYF.